The rows below give T cell receptor beta chains drawn from one sample of a study of cytomegalovirus exposure and HLA in healthy donors. Here immunoSEQ multiplex PCR was the method, and the copy in TCRdb shows in-frame clones only, minus some. Of fewer than 130,000 clones in the sample, about 70% were seen once. The specimen sequenced was PBMCs. The receptors originated from a man aged 50-59 years in good health and CMV-seropositive. The CDR3 runs from the conserved cysteine through the conserved F or W. The D gene is left open where the match is weak. Expanded clones get a size class; other rows say once, few or many, or leave the size out.

>TRBV4-1|TRBD1|.|TRBJ1-2
CASSRAGTGLDYGYTF
TGCGCCAGCAGCCGGGCCGGGACAGGGTTGGACTATGGCTACACCTTC
>TRBV19|TRBD1|.|TRBJ1-1
CASRSTGYTEAFF
TGTGCCAGTCGGTCGACAGGGTACACTGAAGCTTTCTTT
>TRBV11-1|.|.|TRBJ2-5
CASSFRPVGIAGETQYF
TGTGCCAGCAGTTTTCGGCCTGTAGGTATTGCGGGAGAGACCCAGTACTTC
>TRBV2|TRBD1|.|TRBJ1-1
CASSVLKGQANTEAFF
TGTGCCAGCAGTGTTTTGAAGGGACAGGCGAACACTGAAGCTTTCTTT
>TRBV2|TRBD1|once|TRBJ1-4
CASSSGTGNEKLFF
TGTGCCAGCAGTTCCGGGACAGGGAATGAAAAACTGTTTTTT
>TRBV19|TRBD2|.|TRBJ2-3
CAVSGGTDTQYF
TGTGCCGTAAGCGGGGGGACAGATACGCAGTATTTT
>TRBV19|TRBD1|.|TRBJ2-3
CASSTRTGDGDTQYF
TGTGCCAGTAGTACCCGGACAGGGGATGGGGATACGCAGTATTTT
>TRBV5-1|TRBD1|.|TRBJ2-5
CASSLGQGIWETQYF
TGCGCCAGCAGCTTGGGACAGGGAATATGGGAGACCCAGTACTTC
>TRBV5-1|.|.|TRBJ1-3
CASSISASGNTIYF
TGCGCCAGCAGCATCAGTGCCTCTGGAAACACCATATATTTT
>TRBV20-1|.|.|TRBJ1-1
CSASLRRAFF
TGCAGTGCTTCTTTAAGGAGGGCTTTCTTT
>TRBV30|.|.|TRBJ2-2
CAWSVVRVRTGELFF
TGTGCCTGGAGTGTTGTCAGGGTAAGAACCGGGGAGCTGTTTTTT
>TRBV7-2|TRBD2|few|TRBJ2-3
CASSQTLSGGPPADTQYF
TGTGCCAGCAGCCAAACCCTCTCGGGGGGTCCCCCGGCGGATACGCAGTATTTT
>TRBV9|.|.|TRBJ2-1
CASSEGDYYNEQFF
TGTGCCAGCAGCGAGGGGGACTATTACAATGAGCAGTTCTTC
>TRBV6-1|TRBD1|.|TRBJ1-5
CASSEGLTGTGAFSNQPQHF
TGTGCCAGCAGTGAAGGGTTAACCGGGACAGGGGCTTTTAGCAATCAGCCCCAGCATTTT
>TRBV11-2|.|.|TRBJ1-1
CASSLWQGNTEAFF
TGTGCCAGCAGCTTATGGCAGGGGAACACTGAAGCTTTCTTT
>TRBV25-1|TRBD1|.|TRBJ1-5
CASRGTGNQPQHF
TGTGCCTCCAGAGGGACAGGCAATCAGCCCCAGCATTTT
>TRBV6-1|.|.|TRBJ1-1
CASSEANPVNTEAFF
TGTGCCAGCAGTGAAGCGAATCCGGTGAACACTGAAGCTTTCTTT
>TRBV5-1|.|.|TRBJ2-2
CASSLGDTGELFF
TGCGCCAGCAGCTTAGGGGACACCGGGGAGCTGTTTTTT
>TRBV2|.|few|TRBJ2-7
CASSDYYEQYF
TGTGCCAGCAGTGACTACTACGAGCAGTACTTC
>TRBV10-3|.|.|TRBJ1-2
CAISVTVYGNGYTF
TGTGCCATCAGTGTAACAGTCTATGGCAATGGCTACACCTTC
>TRBV5-1|TRBD1|.|TRBJ1-1
CASSLALGQGVSAFF
TGCGCCAGCAGCTTGGCCCTGGGGCAGGGGGTCTCGGCTTTCTTT
>TRBV5-1|.|.|TRBJ2-2
CASSLAGGTGELFF
TGCGCCAGCAGCTTGGCAGGGGGGACCGGGGAGCTGTTTTTT
>TRBV5-6|.|.|TRBJ2-7
CASSPVSIGQLAHSYEQYF
TGTGCCAGCAGCCCCGTATCAATTGGACAGTTGGCCCACTCCTACGAGCAGTACTTC
>TRBV5-1|TRBD2|.|TRBJ2-7
CASSPRLAGLVGYEQYF
TGCGCCAGCAGCCCCAGACTAGCGGGATTAGTAGGCTACGAGCAGTACTTC
>TRBV19|.|.|TRBJ1-1
CAAGAPVAEAFF
TGTGCCGCAGGGGCCCCTGTCGCTGAAGCTTTCTTT
>TRBV2|.|.|TRBJ1-5
CASSLGWTGSNQPQHF
TGTGCCAGCAGTCTTGGATGGACGGGAAGCAATCAGCCCCAGCATTTT
>TRBV4-2|.|.|TRBJ2-1
CASSQEMEEGNEQFF
TGTGCCAGCAGCCAAGAAATGGAGGAAGGGAATGAGCAGTTCTTC
>TRBV5-8|.|.|TRBJ2-7
CASSPFYEQYF
TGTGCCAGCAGCCCCTTCTACGAGCAGTACTTC
>TRBV5-1|.|.|TRBJ2-3
CASSLEGLSDTQYF
TGCGCCAGCAGCTTGGAAGGACTTTCAGATACGCAGTATTTT
>TRBV5-4|TRBD1|few|TRBJ1-4
CASSFGTGGGNEKLFF
TGTGCCAGCAGCTTCGGGACAGGGGGCGGAAATGAAAAACTGTTTTTT